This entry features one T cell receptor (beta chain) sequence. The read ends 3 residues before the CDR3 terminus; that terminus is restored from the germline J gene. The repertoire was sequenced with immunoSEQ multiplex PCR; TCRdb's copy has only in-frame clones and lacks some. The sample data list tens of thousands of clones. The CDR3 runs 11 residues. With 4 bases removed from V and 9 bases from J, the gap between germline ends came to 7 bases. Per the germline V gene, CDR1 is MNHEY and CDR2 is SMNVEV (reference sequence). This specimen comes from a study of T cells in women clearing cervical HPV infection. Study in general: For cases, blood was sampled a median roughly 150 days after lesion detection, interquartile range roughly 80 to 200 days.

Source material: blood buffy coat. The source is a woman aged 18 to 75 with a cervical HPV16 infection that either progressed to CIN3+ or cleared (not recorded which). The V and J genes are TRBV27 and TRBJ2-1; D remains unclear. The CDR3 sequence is CASSSPGEQFF. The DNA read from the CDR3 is TGTGCCAGCAGTTCCCCGGGTGAG.